The T cell receptor (beta chain) described here comes from a study of technical replicates of blood from a handful of donors. Measured with immunoSEQ multiplex PCR; TCRdb has only the in-frame clones, and not every one. This sample has 44,000 or so clones; 92% occur once, and the top ten carry roughly 3.9%. The CDR3 runs 12 residues. The germline CDR1 and CDR2 sequences are SQVTM and ANQGSEA. V was cut by 6 bases and J by 4 bases, with 12 bases left in between. The sample comprised PBMCs. This rearrangement joins TRBV29-1 to TRBJ2-5; tentatively, D is TRBD1 (6 bases). The sequence was collected from a human donor in good health. Some clones in this sample may be carry-over from other donors' samples. This chain's CDR3 is CSVQGSGETQYF. CDR3 bases: TGCAGCGTACAGGGTTCTGGAGAGACCCAGTACTTC.